These 4 T cell receptor beta chains were sequenced from one sample in a study of sequential checkpoint blockade in melanoma. Method: immunoSEQ multiplex PCR; TCRdb's copy keeps in-frame clones and lacks some. The sample contains under 25,000 clones, more than 75% of which appear only once. Treatment noted: randomized to nivolumab then ipilimumab (arm A) or the reverse (arm B). The sample consisted of CD8+ T cells sorted from blood (inferred from file names), taken from a patient given nivolumab and ipilimumab in sequence. Receptors originate from a human donor with melanoma.

The chain is built from TRBV15 and TRBJ1-3; TRBD1 might be the D (5 bases). Trimming stripped 0 bases from V and 4 bases from J, with 16 bases between. CDR3 length: 17 amino acids. Looked up from germline, CDR1 is LNHNV and CDR2 is YYDKDF (reference sequence). The CDR3: CATSRDSVKDIGNTIYF. As DNA, the CDR3 is TGTGCCACCAGCAGAGATTCTGTGAAGGACATCGGAAACACCATATATTTT. Using reference TRBV15 and TRBJ1-3 for the parts outside the CDR3, the full variable domain is DAMVIQNPRYQVTQFGKPVTLSCSQTLNHNVMYWYQQKSSQAPKLLFHYYDKDFNNEADTPDNFQSRRPNTSFCFLDIRSPGLGDTAMYLCATSRDSVKDIGNTIYFGEGSWLTVV.

V gene TRBV18 combines with J gene TRBJ2-5, with 9 bases that match TRBD1. The DNA end is more similar to TRBJ2-7, so the J call may be wrong. The CDR3 is 18 amino acids. Germline V gene sequence: CDR1 KGHSH, CDR2 LQKENI. DNA of the CDR3: TGTGCCAGCTCACCAGGCCCCCTGGGACAGGGTCGGGCCTACGAGCAGTACTTC. This encodes CASSPGPLGQGRAYEQYF.

The V and J genes are TRBV6-5 and TRBJ1-1, with a possible D match to TRBD1 (6 bases). CDR3 size: 13 residues. Germline V gene lookup returns CDR1 MNHEY and CDR2 SVGAGI. The V gene lost 2 bases and the J gene lost 7 bases, with 11 bases spanning the gap. The CDR3 DNA sequence: TGTGCCAGCAGTTACAGAGAGGACAGTGAAGCTTTCTTT. Translation: CASSYREDSEAFF.

V usage is TRBV5-1 and J usage is TRBJ2-5; a weak D match, TRBD2 (5 bases). Germline assignment: CDR1 SGHRS and CDR2 YFSETQ. Trimming shortened V by 0 bases and J by 5 bases, and 11 bases separated the two germline ends. The length of the CDR3 is 14 residues. The CDR3 spells CASSLGGVSETQYF. CDR3 sequence (DNA): TGCGCCAGCAGCTTGGGGGGAGTCTCGGAGACCCAGTACTTC.